The rows below give T cell receptor beta chains drawn from one sample of a study of shared clonotypes between healthy human individuals. The table came from immunoSEQ multiplex PCR; TCRdb's copy has only in-frame clones and leaves some out. The repertoire consists of about 1.1 million clones, with about 72% occurring once and the leading ten covering about 0.89%. The specimen was memory CD4+ T cells from PBMCs. Every receptor here comes from a man younger than 30 in good health. Some clones in this sample may be carry-over from other donors' samples. Each CDR3 is given with its conserved first and last residue. The D gene is left open where the match is weak. The listing skips clone size in some rows; elsewhere it reads once, few, many or a size class.

j_call,d_call,clone_size,v_call,cdr3_nt,cdr3_aa
TRBJ2-2,-,-,TRBV7-2,TGTGCCAGCAGCTTAGGAACCCCGGGTTGGGGCACCGGGGAGCTGTTTTTT,CASSLGTPGWGTGELFF
TRBJ1-1,TRBD1,-,TRBV5-4,TGTGCCAGCAGCCCGTGGACAGGGATTGCGGACACTGAAGCTTTCTTT,CASSPWTGIADTEAFF
TRBJ2-7,TRBD1,-,TRBV28,TGTGCCAGCCAGACAGGGGTCCTCTACGAGCAGTACTTC,CASQTGVLYEQYF
TRBJ2-1,TRBD1,-,TRBV30,TGTGCCTGGAGTCGGCAGGGGGCCGATGAGCAGTTCTTC,CAWSRQGADEQFF
TRBJ1-3,-,-,TRBV5-8,TGTGCCAGCAGCTTGGGGCCCAGCCGAAACACCATATATTTT,CASSLGPSRNTIYF
TRBJ1-6,-,-,TRBV27,TGTGCCACCAAGACAGTTCCCGATAATTCACCCCTCCACTTT,CATKTVPDNSPLHF
TRBJ1-1,TRBD1,-,TRBV28,TGTGCCAGCAGACCCTCAGGGGGTCGAACTGAAGCTTTCTTT,CASRPSGGRTEAFF
TRBJ2-1,-,-,TRBV2,TGTGCCAGCAGAGCCCAGCAGTTCTTC,CASRAQQFF
TRBJ1-2,TRBD1,-,TRBV7-8,TGTGCCAGCAGCCCAGATCGACAGGGGGGCTATGGCTACACCTTC,CASSPDRQGGYGYTF
TRBJ1-2,-,-,TRBV13,TGTGCCAGCAGCTTAGGCCTGGGCTATGGCTACACCTTC,CASSLGLGYGYTF
TRBJ1-3,-,-,TRBV9,TGTGCCAGCAGCATGGGCGGAAACACCATATATTTT,CASSMGGNTIYF
TRBJ1-2,-,-,TRBV7-2,TGTGCCAGCAATCTGGTGGACGGGCCCTATGGCTACACCTTC,CASNLVDGPYGYTF
TRBJ1-1,-,-,TRBV7-3,TGTGCCAGCGGGGAGATGGTGAGCACTGAAGCTTTCTTT,CASGEMVSTEAFF
TRBJ2-7,-,-,TRBV2,TGTGCCAGTCATTCCGACTCCTACGAGCAGTACTTC,CASHSDSYEQYF
TRBJ2-7,TRBD2,-,TRBV28,TGTGCCAGCAGGCCCCGTGGTGTGGGAGGGCCAATGCAGTACTTC,CASRPRGVGGPMQYF
TRBJ2-1,-,-,TRBV5-1,TGCGCCAGCAGCTTTCGACGGTCGAGCTCCTACAATGAGCAGTTCTTC,CASSFRRSSSYNEQFF
TRBJ2-2,TRBD2,few,TRBV5-1,TGCGCCAGCAGCTGGGAGGGGAACACCGGGGAGCTGTTTTTT,CASSWEGNTGELFF
TRBJ2-7,TRBD2,-,TRBV11-2,TGTGCCAGCAGCTTGACTAGCGGGACGAGCGAGCAGTACTTC,CASSLTSGTSEQYF
TRBJ2-7,-,-,TRBV30,TGTGCCTGGAGTCGGGGGAGCTCCTACGAGCAGTACTTC,CAWSRGSSYEQYF
TRBJ2-2,TRBD2,-,TRBV27,TGTGCCAGCAGCCTACGAGTAGCGGGAGGGCGAGGAACCGGGGAGCTGTTTTTT,CASSLRVAGGRGTGELFF
TRBJ2-5,TRBD2,-,TRBV5-1,TGCGCCAGCAGCTTGGACCCTAGCGGGACGAAAGAGACCCAGTACTTC,CASSLDPSGTKETQYF
TRBJ2-7,-,-,TRBV30,TGTGCCTGGACTCCCCATTCTTACTACGAGCAGTACTTC,CAWTPHSYYEQYF
TRBJ2-3,-,-,TRBV30,TGTGCCTGGAGTGTACCGGGTAGCACAGATACGCAGTATTTT,CAWSVPGSTDTQYF
TRBJ1-5,-,-,TRBV18,TGTGCCAGCTCACCCGGGACGGGCAATCAGCCCCAGCATTTT,CASSPGTGNQPQHF
TRBJ2-5,TRBD1,-,TRBV30,TGTGCCTGGAGTCTGACAGGGGGACGGGAGACCCAGTACTTC,CAWSLTGGRETQYF
TRBJ1-2,-,-,TRBV30,TGTGCCTGGAGTGGATCAACTCATGCTGGCTACACCTTC,CAWSGSTHAGYTF
TRBJ1-2,TRBD1,-,TRBV2,TGTGCCAGCAGTGACCGGGACAGCAACTATGGCTACACCTTC,CASSDRDSNYGYTF
TRBJ2-5,TRBD1,once,TRBV5-4,TGTGCCAGCAGCCCTGGGACAGGGGGCTTTGAGACCCAGTACTTC,CASSPGTGGFETQYF
TRBJ2-2,-,-,TRBV7-6,TGTGCCAGCAGCTTAGAGGCGCTCGGGAGCGGGGAGCTGTTTTTT,CASSLEALGSGELFF
TRBJ2-7,-,-,TRBV9,TGTGCCAGCGCAACCGGCCACACGACGTACGAGCAGTACTTC,CASATGHTTYEQYF
TRBJ1-2,-,many,TRBV7-9,TGTGCCAGCAGCTTATATTCAGCTCTTTATGGCTACACCTTC,CASSLYSALYGYTF
TRBJ1-1,-,-,TRBV9,TGTGCCAGCAGCCCGAACGGTGGGGACACTGAAGCTTTCTTT,CASSPNGGDTEAFF
TRBJ2-1,-,-,TRBV6-5,TGTGCCAGCAGTTACGAGGGGCCCGGGTACAATGAGCAGTTCTTC,CASSYEGPGYNEQFF
TRBJ2-1,TRBD2,-,TRBV7-2,TGTGCCAGCAGCTCTAGCGGATGGAACAATGAGCAGTTCTTC,CASSSSGWNNEQFF
TRBJ2-3,-,-,TRBV5-6,TGTGCCAGCAGCTTGGGATGGCGGTACGGAAATACGCAGTATTTT,CASSLGWRYGNTQYF
TRBJ1-1,-,-,TRBV19,TGTGCCAGTAGAAAGGACTCCCAGAACACTGAAGCTTTCTTT,CASRKDSQNTEAFF
TRBJ2-7,-,-,TRBV5-1,TGCGCCAGCAGCCTCGGGGACACCTCCTACGAGCAGTACTTC,CASSLGDTSYEQYF
TRBJ1-2,TRBD1,-,TRBV5-1,TGCGCCAGCAGCTTAACAGGGGACAATGGCTACACCTTC,CASSLTGDNGYTF
TRBJ2-3,TRBD1,once,TRBV7-8,TGTGCCAGCAGCTTAGTTGACAGGGTCACAGATACGCAGTATTTT,CASSLVDRVTDTQYF
TRBJ1-5,-,-,TRBV13,TGTGCCAGCAAGGGACCGATTCAGCCCCAGCATTTT,CASKGPIQPQHF
TRBJ2-2,TRBD1,-,TRBV10-3,TGTGCCATCAGTGGTGACAGGGACACCGGGGAGCTGTTTTTT,CAISGDRDTGELFF
TRBJ2-7,-,-,TRBV6-6,TGTGCCAGCAGTACCGGACTAAAGAGCTCCTACGAGCAGTACTTC,CASSTGLKSSYEQYF
TRBJ1-5,-,-,TRBV4-1,TGCGCCAGCAGCCAAGAGGGGGGGTATAGCAATCAGCCCCAGCATTTT,CASSQEGGYSNQPQHF
TRBJ2-5,-,-,TRBV11-2,TGTGCCAGCAGTTCGACCCGGGGGACCCAGTACTTC,CASSSTRGTQYF
TRBJ2-1,TRBD1,-,TRBV29-1,TGCAGCTCCCAGGGGGTTGCCAGAGAAAGGCAGTTCTTC,CSSQGVARERQFF
TRBJ2-7,-,-,TRBV2,TGTGCCAGCGCTAGGCCCTTTAGGTCCTACGAGCAGTACTTC,CASARPFRSYEQYF
TRBJ2-5,-,few,TRBV5-6,TGTGCCAGCAGCTTGGTGGGCAGGGGGGGACAAGAGACCCAGTACTTC,CASSLVGRGGQETQYF
TRBJ1-2,TRBD1,-,TRBV7-2,TGTGCCAGCAGCTTAGAGGGGGCAGGGAAAGGCTATGGCTACACCTTC,CASSLEGAGKGYGYTF
TRBJ1-3,-,-,TRBV2,TGTGCCAGCAGTGAACTCAGGGGTTGGAACACCATATATTTT,CASSELRGWNTIYF
TRBJ2-7,TRBD2,-,TRBV5-3,TGTGCCAGCAGCTGGCGGGGGGCCGTCGACGAGCAGTACTTC,CASSWRGAVDEQYF
TRBJ2-1,TRBD2,once,TRBV5-8,TGTGCCAGCAGTCCGGACGGGACTAGAGTCTACAATGAGCAGTTCTTC,CASSPDGTRVYNEQFF